A selection of T cell receptor beta chains follows, all from one sample in a study of breast tumors, draining lymph nodes, adjacent tissues. One entry per CDR3 protein results from TCRdb running MiXCR on the multiplex PCR reads. In the table there are roughly 260,000 distinct CDR3 sequences, roughly 30% of which are singletons. The specimen sequenced was axillary lymph node tissue. These receptors all come from a female donor with breast cancer. Some clones in this sample may be carry-over from other donors' samples. Each CDR3 is given with its conserved first and last residue. D genes are given only for firm matches. Clone size appears in some rows only: once, few, many, or a class for an expanded clone.

length: 14; V: TRBV2; J: TRBJ1-6; D: TRBD1; size: many; DNA: TGTGCCAGCAGACCTGACAGGGGGCATTCACCCCTCCACTTT; CDR3: CASRPDRGHSPLHF
length: 14; V: TRBV7-2; J: TRBJ2-1; D: TRBD2; size: many; DNA: TGTGCCAGCGGTTTAGCGGGAGGGTGGAATGAGCAGTTCTTC; CDR3: CASGLAGGWNEQFF
length: 16; V: TRBV20-1; J: TRBJ2-2; D: TRBD2; size: many; DNA: TGCAGTGCTTCCCTAAATAGCGGGGGTAACACCGGGGAGCTGTTTTTT; CDR3: CSASLNSGGNTGELFF
length: 17; V: TRBV10-2; J: TRBJ2-3; D: TRBD1; size: many; DNA: TGCGCCAGCGGGTCCCTCACACCTACACAGGGGTCAGATACGCAGTATTTT; CDR3: CASGSLTPTQGSDTQYF
length: 12; V: TRBV10-3; J: TRBJ1-2; D: -; size: -; DNA: TGTGCCATCAGTGAGGACAGCTATGGCTACACCTTC; CDR3: CAISEDSYGYTF
length: 15; V: TRBV5-1; J: TRBJ2-6; D: -; size: many; DNA: TGCGCCAGCAGCTTGGGGATAACTGGGGCCAACGTCCTGACTTTC; CDR3: CASSLGITGANVLTF
length: 16; V: TRBV3-1; J: TRBJ2-3; D: -; size: -; DNA: TGTGCCAGCAGCCAAGTTTTGGGGGTTGGAACAGATACGCAGTATTTT; CDR3: CASSQVLGVGTDTQYF
length: 13; V: TRBV20-1; J: TRBJ2-5; D: TRBD2; size: many; DNA: TGCAGTGCCAAGACTAGCGGGACAGAGACCCAGTACTTC; CDR3: CSAKTSGTETQYF
length: 12; V: TRBV20-1; J: TRBJ1-5; D: -; size: once; DNA: TGCAGTGCTAGAGAAGGGGGTCGGCCTCAGCATTTT; CDR3: CSAREGGRPQHF
length: 15; V: TRBV9; J: TRBJ2-3; D: -; size: many; DNA: TGTGCCAGCAGCGTCAGGCGGGACAGCACAGATACGCAGTATTTT; CDR3: CASSVRRDSTDTQYF
length: 14; V: TRBV12-3/TRBV12-4; J: TRBJ2-5; D: -; size: many; DNA: TGTGCCAGCAGTTTAAGGGCACGCCAAGAGACCCAGTACTTC; CDR3: CASSLRARQETQYF
length: 16; V: TRBV11-2; J: TRBJ2-2; D: TRBD1; size: many; DNA: TGTGCCAGCAGTAACATGGGGACAGTGATAACCGGGGAGCTGTTTTTT; CDR3: CASSNMGTVITGELFF
length: 13; V: TRBV19; J: TRBJ2-1; D: -; size: many; DNA: TGTGCCAGTAGTAGCGACAGGTACAATGAGCAGTTCTTC; CDR3: CASSSDRYNEQFF
length: 15; V: TRBV15; J: TRBJ2-3; D: -; size: many; DNA: TGTGCCACCAGCAGGGGACTGCACGGGGGAGATACGCAGTATTTT; CDR3: CATSRGLHGGDTQYF
length: 12; V: TRBV10-3; J: TRBJ1-1; D: -; size: -; DNA: TGTGCCATCGCTCCAGGGAACACTGAAGCTTTCTTT; CDR3: CAIAPGNTEAFF
length: 18; V: TRBV20-1; J: TRBJ2-1; D: -; size: -; DNA: TGCAGTGCCACCCGGCGGGGCGGGGTAGCCCAAATCCACAATGAGCAGTTCTTC; CDR3: CSATRRGGVAQIHNEQFF
length: 20; V: TRBV5-1; J: TRBJ2-1; D: TRBD2; size: many; DNA: TGCGCCAGCAGCTTGGGTCCCATCTTTTCTAGCGGGAGACCCGGGAATGAGCAGTTCTTC; CDR3: CASSLGPIFSSGRPGNEQFF
length: 16; V: TRBV7-9; J: TRBJ2-7; D: TRBD2; size: many; DNA: TGTGCCAGCAGCTTAGGAGGTAGCGGGAGTAGCTACGAGCAGTACTTC; CDR3: CASSLGGSGSSYEQYF
length: 14; V: TRBV6-5; J: TRBJ2-7; D: -; size: -; DNA: TGTGCCAGCAGTTACGTCGCTCCAGGGAGCGAGCAGTACTTC; CDR3: CASSYVAPGSEQYF
length: 12; V: TRBV25-1; J: TRBJ2-1; D: -; size: many; DNA: TGTGCCAGCAGTGAACTCGGGTTTGAGCAGTTCTTC; CDR3: CASSELGFEQFF
length: 13; V: TRBV29-1; J: TRBJ2-7; D: TRBD2; size: -; DNA: TGCAGCTTTCCGGCGGGAGGAATCTACGAGCAGTACTTC; CDR3: CSFPAGGIYEQYF
length: 15; V: TRBV7-2; J: TRBJ1-6; D: TRBD1; size: -; DNA: TGTGCCAGCAGCCTAGTAGGCAGGGGGAATTCACCCCTCCACTTT; CDR3: CASSLVGRGNSPLHF
length: 17; V: TRBV7-8; J: TRBJ2-3; D: TRBD2; size: many; DNA: TGTGCCAGCAGCCCATGGACTAGCGGAGGTGTCACAGATACGCAGTATTTT; CDR3: CASSPWTSGGVTDTQYF
length: 12; V: TRBV12-3/TRBV12-4; J: TRBJ2-7; D: -; size: many; DNA: TGTGCCAGCAGGGTGGGCCGGCGGGAGCAGTACTTC; CDR3: CASRVGRREQYF
length: 17; V: TRBV24-1; J: TRBJ2-1; D: TRBD1; size: -; DNA: TGTGCCACCAGTGAGCGGGGACAGGGAGGGACCTACAATGAGCAGTTCTTC; CDR3: CATSERGQGGTYNEQFF
length: 17; V: TRBV11-2; J: TRBJ2-5; D: TRBD2; size: many; DNA: TGTGCCAGCAGCTTAGACAGGGCTAGCGGGGCACGAGAGACCCAGTACTTC; CDR3: CASSLDRASGARETQYF
length: 15; V: TRBV2; J: TRBJ2-3; D: TRBD2; size: once; DNA: TGTGCCAGCCGGGGGGCGGGAGGCGGCACAGATACGCAGTATTTT; CDR3: CASRGAGGGTDTQYF
length: 15; V: TRBV4-1; J: TRBJ2-7; D: -; size: many; DNA: TGCGCCAGCAGCCAAGGAGGGGGGGAACTCTACGAGCAGTACTTC; CDR3: CASSQGGGELYEQYF
length: 15; V: TRBV6-5; J: TRBJ2-7; D: -; size: many; DNA: TGTGCCAGCAGCCGCCGACTAGTCCCCATCGGCGAGCAGTACTTC; CDR3: CASSRRLVPIGEQYF
length: 15; V: TRBV6-2/TRBV6-3; J: TRBJ2-7; D: -; size: -; DNA: TGTGCCAGCAGTGAACACAGGGGACTGAGTTACGAGCAGTACTTC; CDR3: CASSEHRGLSYEQYF
length: 15; V: TRBV7-2; J: TRBJ1-1; D: TRBD1; size: -; DNA: TGTGCCAGCAGCTTAACGGGACAGTCGGGCACTGAAGCTTTCTTT; CDR3: CASSLTGQSGTEAFF
length: 20; V: TRBV7-8; J: TRBJ2-5; D: TRBD2; size: -; DNA: TGTGCCAGCAGCTCGAAAGACCCCCTAGCGGGAGCTGCTCACCAAGAGACCCAGTACTTC; CDR3: CASSSKDPLAGAAHQETQYF
length: 15; V: TRBV27; J: TRBJ1-2; D: TRBD1; size: few; DNA: TGTGCCAGCAGCCTGAACAGGGGGCGTCTCAATGGCTACACCTTC; CDR3: CASSLNRGRLNGYTF
length: 18; V: TRBV4-3; J: TRBJ2-3; D: TRBD2; size: many; DNA: TGCGCCAGCAGCCAAGGGTCAGATCGGGAGGGCCGGACAGATACGCAGTATTTT; CDR3: CASSQGSDREGRTDTQYF
length: 14; V: TRBV7-8; J: TRBJ2-5; D: -; size: many; DNA: TGTGCCAGCAGCTTAGTGGGACTCGAAGAGACCCAGTACTTC; CDR3: CASSLVGLEETQYF
length: 17; V: TRBV2; J: TRBJ1-3; D: -; size: -; DNA: TGTGCCAGCAGTGAAGGTTGGGGGGACATCTCTGGAAACACCATATATTTT; CDR3: CASSEGWGDISGNTIYF
length: 15; V: TRBV20-1; J: TRBJ1-6; D: -; size: many; DNA: TGCAGTGCTAGAGATCTCCGGGCCTATAATTCACCCCTCCACTTT; CDR3: CSARDLRAYNSPLHF
length: 14; V: TRBV18; J: TRBJ1-5; D: -; size: few; DNA: TGTGCCAGCTCACCACCCTTATCTTCGGAGCCCCAGCATTTT; CDR3: CASSPPLSSEPQHF
length: 15; V: TRBV14; J: TRBJ2-5; D: -; size: -; DNA: TGTGCCAGCAGCCAGCGAGGGGGGGGGCATGAAACCCAGTACTTC; CDR3: CASSQRGGGHETQYF
length: 13; V: TRBV27; J: TRBJ2-7; D: -; size: many; DNA: TGTGCCAGCAGACGGGGACCGGACTACGAGCAGTACTTC; CDR3: CASRRGPDYEQYF
length: 17; V: TRBV12-5; J: TRBJ2-7; D: TRBD2; size: many; DNA: TGTGCTAGTGGCGGGACTAGCGGAAAAAGGAGCTCCTACGAGCAGTACTTC; CDR3: CASGGTSGKRSSYEQYF
length: 14; V: TRBV10-3; J: TRBJ2-1; D: TRBD2; size: -; DNA: TGTGCCATCAGGAAGACTAGCGGGAGGGACGAGCAGTTCTTC; CDR3: CAIRKTSGRDEQFF
length: 15; V: TRBV10-3; J: TRBJ2-6; D: -; size: many; DNA: TGTGCCATCAGTGGAGGGAGTTCTGGGGCCAACGTCCTGACTTTC; CDR3: CAISGGSSGANVLTF
length: 13; V: TRBV12-3/TRBV12-4; J: TRBJ2-2; D: -; size: many; DNA: TGTGCCAGCAGTACCGCAGGGACCGGGGAGCTGTTTTTT; CDR3: CASSTAGTGELFF
length: 16; V: TRBV24-1; J: TRBJ2-6; D: TRBD2; size: once; DNA: TGTGCCACCAGTGATGCCGCTCCCGGGGGGGCCAACGTCCTGGCCTTC; CDR3: CATSDAAPGGANVLAF
length: 16; V: TRBV12-3/TRBV12-4; J: TRBJ2-3; D: -; size: many; DNA: TGTGCCAGCAGTAGATGGACAAAAGGGTCCACAGATACGCAGTATTTT; CDR3: CASSRWTKGSTDTQYF
length: 16; V: TRBV20-1; J: TRBJ1-6; D: -; size: many; DNA: TGCAGTGCTAGAGATCCTTATACACCCGATAATTCACCCCTCCACTTT; CDR3: CSARDPYTPDNSPLHF
length: 16; V: TRBV24-1; J: TRBJ2-2; D: TRBD2; size: -; DNA: TGTGCCACCAGTGCTTCCGGGACTAGCGGGACCGGGGAGCTGTTTTTT; CDR3: CATSASGTSGTGELFF
length: 15; V: TRBV12-3/TRBV12-4; J: TRBJ1-5; D: -; size: -; DNA: TGTGCCAGCAGTGCGAGTAGGGCGCGGAATCAGCCCCAGCATTTT; CDR3: CASSASRARNQPQHF
length: 15; V: TRBV19; J: TRBJ2-2; D: -; size: many; DNA: TGTGCCAGTAAGACGCGCCGGGCAGGTGGAGGGGAGCTGTTTTTT; CDR3: CASKTRRAGGGELFF
length: 16; V: TRBV5-8; J: TRBJ1-2; D: -; size: many; DNA: TGTGCCAGCAGCTTGGATTCGGGGGGAGGAGACTATGGCTACACCTTC; CDR3: CASSLDSGGGDYGYTF
length: 16; V: TRBV5-1; J: TRBJ2-3; D: TRBD2; size: many; DNA: TGCGCCAGCAGTTACTGGACTAGCGGGAGCACAGATACGCAGTATTTT; CDR3: CASSYWTSGSTDTQYF
length: 14; V: TRBV6-5; J: TRBJ2-5; D: TRBD2; size: many; DNA: TGTGCCAGCAGTTACGGGGGGGTCCAAGAGACCCAGTACTTC; CDR3: CASSYGGVQETQYF
length: 16; V: TRBV24-1; J: TRBJ1-5; D: -; size: -; DNA: TGTGCCACCAGTGACTCTGTACAGGGTAGGGGGGAGACCCAGCATTTT; CDR3: CATSDSVQGRGETQHF
length: 14; V: TRBV27; J: TRBJ1-3; D: -; size: -; DNA: TGTGCCAGCAGTCAGACTTACGATGGAAACACCATATATTTT; CDR3: CASSQTYDGNTIYF